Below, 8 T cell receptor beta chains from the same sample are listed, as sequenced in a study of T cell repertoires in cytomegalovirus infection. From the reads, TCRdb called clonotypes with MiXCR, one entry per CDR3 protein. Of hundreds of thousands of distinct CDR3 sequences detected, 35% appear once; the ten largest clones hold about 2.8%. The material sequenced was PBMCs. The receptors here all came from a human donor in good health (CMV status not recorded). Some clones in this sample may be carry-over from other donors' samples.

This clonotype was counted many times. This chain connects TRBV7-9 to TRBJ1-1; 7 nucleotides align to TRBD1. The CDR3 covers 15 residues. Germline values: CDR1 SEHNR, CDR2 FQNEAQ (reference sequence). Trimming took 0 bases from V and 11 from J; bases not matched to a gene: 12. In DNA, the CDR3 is TGTGCCAGCAGCTTAGCCGGGTGGCAGGGGGTTAAGGCTTTCTTT. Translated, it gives CASSLAGWQGVKAFF.

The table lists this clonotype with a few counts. The CDR3 sequence is CASSFETNTEAFF. The CDR3 nucleotides are TGTGCCAGCAGCTTTGAAACCAACACTGAAGCTTTCTTT. The genes are TRBV7-9 and TRBJ1-1; D remains unclear. The V gene lost 3 bases and the J gene lost 2 bases, with 7 bases spanning the gap. Germline V lookup: CDR1 SEHNR, CDR2 FQNEAQ (reference sequence). This CDR3 contains 13 residues.

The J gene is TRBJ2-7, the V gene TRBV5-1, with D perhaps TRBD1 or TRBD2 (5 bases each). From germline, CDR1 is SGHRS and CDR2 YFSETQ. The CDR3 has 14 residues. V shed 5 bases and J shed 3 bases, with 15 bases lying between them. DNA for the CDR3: TGCGCCAGCAGTTCCGGGACGGGTTTCTACGAGCAGTACTTC. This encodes CASSSGTGFYEQYF.

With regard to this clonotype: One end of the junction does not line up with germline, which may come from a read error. The CDR3 sequence: CASGGSSYNDQFF. In DNA, the CDR3 is TGTGCCAGCGGAGGCAGCTCCTACAATGATCAGTTCTTC. This chain uses TRBV6-4 with TRBJ2-1, with a possible D match to TRBD2 (5 bases). Germline V gives CDR1 MRHNA, CDR2 SNTAGT. This CDR3 region has 13 residues.

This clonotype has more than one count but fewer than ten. CDR3 sequence (DNA): TGTGCCAGCAGTTCTTGGGGCTACGAGCAGTACTTC. It is translated as CASSSWGYEQYF. The V call is TRBV27, the J call TRBJ2-7; D is undetermined. V was cut by 4 bases and J by 3 bases, with 7 bases left in between. The V gene's germline CDR1 is MNHEY and CDR2 SMNVEV (reference sequence). This CDR3 is built from 12 residues.

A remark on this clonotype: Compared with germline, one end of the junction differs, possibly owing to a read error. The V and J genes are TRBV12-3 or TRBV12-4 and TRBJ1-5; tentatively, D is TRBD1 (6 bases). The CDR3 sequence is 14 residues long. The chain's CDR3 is CASSWTVSNQHQHF. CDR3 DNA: TGTGCCAGCAGTTGGACAGTTAGCAATCAGCACCAGCATTTT.

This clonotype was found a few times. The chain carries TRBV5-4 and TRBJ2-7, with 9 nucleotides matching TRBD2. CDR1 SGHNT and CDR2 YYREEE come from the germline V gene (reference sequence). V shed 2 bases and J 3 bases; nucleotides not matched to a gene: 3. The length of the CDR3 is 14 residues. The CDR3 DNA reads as TGTGCCAGCAGCTTAGCGGGAGGCAACTACGAGCAGTACTTC. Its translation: CASSLAGGNYEQYF. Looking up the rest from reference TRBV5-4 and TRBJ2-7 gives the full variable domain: ETGVTQSPTHLIKTRGQQVTLRCSSQSGHNTVSWYQQALGQGPQFIFQYYREEENGRGNFPPRFSGLQFPNYSSELNVNALELDDSALYLCASSLAGGNYEQYFGPGTRLTVT.

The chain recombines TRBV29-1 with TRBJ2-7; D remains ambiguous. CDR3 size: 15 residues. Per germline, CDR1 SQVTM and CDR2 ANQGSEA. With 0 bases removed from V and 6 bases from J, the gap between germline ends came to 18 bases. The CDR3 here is CSVEESARDNPEQYF. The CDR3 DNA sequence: TGCAGCGTTGAAGAATCGGCCCGTGATAACCCCGAGCAGTACTTC.